Each of the 22 T cell receptor beta chains below was sequenced from the same sample in a study of shared clonotypes between healthy human individuals. Selected positively for CCR7 and CD45RO-negative, naive CD8 cells excluded terminally differentiated effector memory CD45RA+ cells. Libraries were prepared by immunoSEQ multiplex PCR; TCRdb keeps only in-frame clonotypes and omits some of them. The data show hundreds of thousands of clones, 90% to 97% seen once. Sequencing was performed on naive CD8+ T cells sorted from blood. The receptors originated from a woman in her thirties in good health.

V gene TRBV19 combines with J gene TRBJ2-1; D assignment may be TRBD1 or TRBD2 (5 bases each). CDR1 LNHDA and CDR2 SQIVND come from the germline V gene (reference sequence). V shed 1 base and J shed 1 base, with 8 bases lying between them. The CDR3 length is 15 residues. Here the CDR3 reads CASSIVRESYNEQFF. DNA for the CDR3: TGTGCCAGTAGTATAGTCAGGGAGTCCTACAATGAGCAGTTCTTC.

The chain recombines TRBV29-1 with TRBJ2-1, with D possibly being TRBD1 or TRBD2 (5 bases each). CDR1 and CDR2 from the germline V gene are SQVTM and ANQGSEA. Trimming removed 3 bases at V and 0 bases at J, with 9 bases between. This CDR3 contains 14 residues. In nucleotides, the CDR3 is TGCAGCGTTGACTCAGGGAGCTCCTACAATGAGCAGTTCTTC. Translating gives CSVDSGSSYNEQFF.

The gene calls are TRBV4-1 and TRBJ2-5; 10 nucleotides align to TRBD2. This CDR3 has 16 residues. Germline V gene sequence: CDR1 MGHRA, CDR2 YSYEKL. V was clipped by 3 bases and J by 2 bases; unmatched bases: 6. The CDR3 here is CASSQSSGSTQETQYF. The CDR3 DNA is TGCGCCAGCAGCCAGTCTAGCGGGAGTACTCAAGAGACCCAGTACTTC.

V gene TRBV29-1 combines with J gene TRBJ2-1; tentative D call: TRBD2 (5 bases). V lost 0 bases and J 2 bases, leaving 11 bases between the germline ends. Germline V gene sequence: CDR1 SQVTM, CDR2 ANQGSEA. The CDR3 extends over 15 amino acids. The CDR3 sequence is CSVEDAVSAYNEQFF. DNA of the CDR3: TGCAGCGTTGAAGATGCCGTTAGCGCCTACAATGAGCAGTTCTTC.

The V call is TRBV13, the J call TRBJ1-2; a possible D gene is TRBD1 (5 bases). The germline V and J ends were trimmed by 5 bases and 8 bases, with 21 bases remaining between them. This CDR3 is 15 amino acids long. The germline CDR1 and CDR2 sequences are PRHDT and FYEKMQ (reference sequence). The CDR3: CASSQSLQDSGGYTF. DNA of the CDR3: TGTGCCAGCAGCCAAAGCTTACAGGACTCGGGGGGCTACACCTTC.

The genes are TRBV7-9 and TRBJ2-1; 8 bases agree with TRBD2. This CDR3 is built from 16 residues. The junction had 9 bases not matched to a gene; V was cut back by 1 base and J by 7 bases. CDR1 is SEHNR and CDR2 is FQNEAQ in the germline V gene (reference sequence). Here the CDR3 DNA reads TGTGCCAGCAGCTTAGGGCCAGCGGGGGCCGCGAATGAGCAGTTCTTC. It yields the protein CASSLGPAGAANEQFF.

This chain uses TRBV7-2 with TRBJ2-7, with no clear D. The V end was cut by 2 bases, the J end by 4 bases, with 9 bases between. The germline CDR1 and CDR2 sequences are SGHTA and FQGNSA. This CDR3 is built from 13 residues. This CDR3 is CASSLLAMYEQYF. The CDR3 nucleotides are TGTGCCAGCAGCTTATTGGCCATGTACGAGCAGTACTTC.

The rearrangement joins TRBV2 to TRBJ1-2; 8 bases line up with TRBD1. V shed 7 bases and J 7 bases; nucleotides not matched to a gene: 14. CDR1 is SNHLY and CDR2 is FYNNEI in the germline V gene. The CDR3 is made up of 15 amino acids. The CDR3 nucleotides read TGTGCCAGCACCACAACGCCCGAGACAGGGGTTGGCTACACCTTC. It yields the protein CASTTTPETGVGYTF.

The rearrangement uses TRBV4-1 and TRBJ2-7; D not resolved. The CDR3 length is 14 residues. V gave up 3 bases and J gave up 2 bases, with 11 bases separating them. CDR1 is MGHRA and CDR2 is YSYEKL in the germline V gene. The CDR3 here is CASSHRAQTYEQYF. The CDR3 nucleotides read TGCGCCAGCAGCCACCGGGCCCAGACCTACGAGCAGTACTTC.

The gene calls are TRBV15 and TRBJ2-5; D remains unclear. This CDR3 contains 16 residues. V lost 0 bases, J lost 1 base, and 12 bases lay in between. Germline loops: CDR1 LNHNV, CDR2 YYDKDF (reference sequence). The DNA of the CDR3 is TGTGCCACCAGCAGAGATTTCGCAGCGACCCAAGAGACCCAGTACTTC. Amino acid sequence: CATSRDFAATQETQYF.

The genes are TRBV6-6 and TRBJ2-6, with unresolved D. In germline, CDR1 is MNHNY, CDR2 SVGAGI (reference sequence). The CDR3 has 14 amino acids. Trimming removed 0 bases at V and 1 base at J, with 1 base between. The CDR3 is CASSYSSGANVLTF. The DNA for the CDR3 is TGTGCCAGCAGTTACTCGTCTGGGGCCAACGTCCTGACTTTC.

The CDR3: CASSLLGGTEQYF. The CDR3 bases are TGTGCCAGCAGTTTATTGGGCGGGACCGAGCAGTACTTC. The rearrangement links TRBV27 to TRBJ2-7; D is possibly TRBD2 (6 bases). Germline-derived CDR1 and CDR2 are MNHEY and SMNVEV (reference sequence). This CDR3 region has 13 residues. The V end lost 1 base, the J end lost 6 bases, and 10 bases lay between the germline ends.

The chain combines TRBV4-1 with TRBJ1-2; 8 bases map to TRBD1. Germline CDR1 reads MGHRA; CDR2 reads YSYEKL. V was pared by 4 bases and J by 8 bases, with 6 bases of the junction left unmatched. CDR3 length: 13 residues. Here the CDR3 DNA reads TGCGCCAGCAGCCTCTCCTCAGGGGGCGGCTACACCTTC. Residues: CASSLSSGGGYTF.

This chain links TRBV27 with TRBJ2-7; TRBD1 is a possible D gene (6 bases). The germline CDR1 and CDR2 sequences are MNHEY and SMNVEV (reference sequence). CDR3 length: 17 residues. Trimming pared 4 bases from V and 0 bases from J, leaving 19 bases between. This CDR3 reads CASSSPYTGSDSYEQYF. In DNA form, the CDR3 reads TGTGCCAGCAGTTCCCCATATACAGGGAGCGACTCCTACGAGCAGTACTTC.

Comments on this clone: The sample holds other DNA sequences that translate to the same CDR3. CDR3 sequence reads: CASSLGQPQHF. DNA of the CDR3: TGTGCCAGCAGCCTGGGTCAGCCCCAGCATTTT. The rearrangement uses TRBV28 and TRBJ1-5; D is unresolved. The CDR3 loop spans 11 amino acids. V was shortened by 6 bases and J by 6 bases, with 6 bases between the two germline ends. The germline V gene encodes CDR1 MDHEN and CDR2 SYDVKM. The full variable domain, its missing parts supplied by reference TRBV28 and TRBJ1-5, is DVKVTQSSRYLVKRTGEKVFLECVQDMDHENMFWYRQDPGLGLRLIYFSYDVKMKEKGDIPEGYSVSREKKERFSLILESASTNQTSMYLCASSLGQPQHFGDGTRLSIL.

The genes are TRBV4-2 and TRBJ2-5; unclear D gene. V was clipped by 4 bases and J by 2 bases, with 14 bases between them. The V gene's germline CDR1 is LGHNA and CDR2 YNFKEQ. The CDR3 sequence is 15 residues long. CDR3 DNA: TGTGCCAGCAGCCTTGGTAGGATCGGACAAGAGACCCAGTACTTC. It yields the protein CASSLGRIGQETQYF.

The CDR3 nucleotides are TGTGCCAGCAGCGCCGGGACAGCACTCTCGGGCGAGCAGTACTTC. This codes for CASSAGTALSGEQYF. V and J are TRBV9 and TRBJ2-7; 7 bases match TRBD1. Germline V lookup: CDR1 SGDLS, CDR2 YYNGEE. The V and J ends lost 3 bases and 6 bases, in that order; junction bases with no gene match: 12. This CDR3 region has 15 residues.

The J gene is TRBJ2-7, the V gene TRBV2, with unresolved D. The CDR3 is 13 residues long. With 3 bases removed from V and 4 bases from J, the gap between germline ends came to 10 bases. Germline CDR1 SNHLY, CDR2 FYNNEI. The CDR3 DNA reads as TGTGCCAGCAGTGAGGGTCGAACATACGAGCAGTACTTC. This encodes CASSEGRTYEQYF.

V and J are TRBV28 and TRBJ1-5, with D hard to call. The V end lost 4 bases, the J end lost 5 bases, and 15 bases lay between the germline ends. Germline V gene sequence: CDR1 MDHEN, CDR2 SYDVKM. There are 15 residues in the CDR3. The CDR3 nucleotides are TGTGCCAGCAGTTGGTTGGGCAGCAACGATCAGCCCCAGCATTTT. Its protein product is CASSWLGSNDQPQHF.

The chain employs TRBV19 and TRBJ2-7; D not resolved. The CDR3 consists of 13 residues. Germline V gives CDR1 LNHDA, CDR2 SQIVND (reference sequence). Trimming left V 6 bases short and J 3 bases short, with 12 bases between. The CDR3 DNA reads TGTGCCAGTAGCCCCATCCCCAGCTACGAGCAGTACTTC. Amino acids: CASSPIPSYEQYF.

J is TRBJ2-1 and V is TRBV7-8, with 7 bases fitting TRBD1. Germline V CDR1 and CDR2: SGHVS, FQNEAQ. This CDR3 spans 16 amino acids. J was trimmed by 4 bases and V by 0 bases; bases with no gene match: 6. The DNA for the CDR3 is TGTGCCAGCAGCTTAGCGTCGGCAGGGGGATACAATGAGCAGTTCTTC. Translated, it gives CASSLASAGGYNEQFF.

The chain is built from TRBV10-1 and TRBJ1-5; D is possibly TRBD1 (5 bases). Germline-derived CDR1 and CDR2 are WNHNN and SYGVQD (reference sequence). The CDR3 has 13 residues. Trimming stripped 0 bases from V and 13 bases from J, with 13 bases between. CDR3 sequence reads: CASSESRGSQQHF. The CDR3 DNA is TGCGCCAGCAGTGAGTCTAGGGGCAGCCAACAGCATTTT.